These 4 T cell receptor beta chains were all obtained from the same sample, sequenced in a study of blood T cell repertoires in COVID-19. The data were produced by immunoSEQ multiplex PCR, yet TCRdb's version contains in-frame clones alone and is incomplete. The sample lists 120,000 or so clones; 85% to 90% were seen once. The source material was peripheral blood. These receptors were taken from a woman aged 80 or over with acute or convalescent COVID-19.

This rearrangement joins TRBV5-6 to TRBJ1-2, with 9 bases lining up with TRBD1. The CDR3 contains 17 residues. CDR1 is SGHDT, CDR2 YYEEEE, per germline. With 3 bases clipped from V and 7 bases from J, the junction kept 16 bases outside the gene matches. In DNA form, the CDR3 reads TGTGCCAGCAGCTCATGGTCACCGGGACAGGGCAGCTCTGGCTACACCTTC. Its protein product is CASSSWSPGQGSSGYTF. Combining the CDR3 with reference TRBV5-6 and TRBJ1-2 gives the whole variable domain DAGVTQSPTHLIKTRGQQVTLRCSPKSGHDTVSWYQQALGQGPQFIFQYYEEEERQRGNFPDRFSGHQFPNYSSELNVNALLLGDSALYLCASSSWSPGQGSSGYTFGSGTRLTVV.

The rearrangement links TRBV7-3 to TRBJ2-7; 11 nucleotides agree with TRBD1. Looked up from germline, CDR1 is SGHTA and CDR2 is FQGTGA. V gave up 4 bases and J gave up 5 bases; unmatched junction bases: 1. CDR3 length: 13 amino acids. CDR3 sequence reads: CASSWTGGHEQYF. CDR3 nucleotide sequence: TGTGCCAGCAGCTGGACAGGGGGCCACGAGCAGTACTTC. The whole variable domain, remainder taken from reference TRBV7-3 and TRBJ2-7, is GAGVSQTPSNKVTEKGKYVELRCDPISGHTALYWYRQSLGQGPEFLIYFQGTGAADDSGLPNDRFFAVRPEGSVSTLKIQRTERGDSAVYLCASSWTGGHEQYFGPGTRLTVT.

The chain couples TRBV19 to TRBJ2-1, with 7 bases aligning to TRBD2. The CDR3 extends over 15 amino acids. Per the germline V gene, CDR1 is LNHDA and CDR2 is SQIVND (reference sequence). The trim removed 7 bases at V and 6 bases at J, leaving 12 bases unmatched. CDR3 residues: CASTSGEGSINEQFF. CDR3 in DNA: TGTGCCAGTACCTCGGGGGAGGGCTCTATCAATGAGCAGTTCTTC.

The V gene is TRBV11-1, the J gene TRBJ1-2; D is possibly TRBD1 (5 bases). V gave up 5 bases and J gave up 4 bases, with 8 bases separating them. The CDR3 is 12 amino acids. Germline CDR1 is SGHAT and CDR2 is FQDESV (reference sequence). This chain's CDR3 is CASSLDSYGYTF. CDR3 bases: TGTGCCAGCAGCCTAGACAGCTATGGCTACACCTTC.